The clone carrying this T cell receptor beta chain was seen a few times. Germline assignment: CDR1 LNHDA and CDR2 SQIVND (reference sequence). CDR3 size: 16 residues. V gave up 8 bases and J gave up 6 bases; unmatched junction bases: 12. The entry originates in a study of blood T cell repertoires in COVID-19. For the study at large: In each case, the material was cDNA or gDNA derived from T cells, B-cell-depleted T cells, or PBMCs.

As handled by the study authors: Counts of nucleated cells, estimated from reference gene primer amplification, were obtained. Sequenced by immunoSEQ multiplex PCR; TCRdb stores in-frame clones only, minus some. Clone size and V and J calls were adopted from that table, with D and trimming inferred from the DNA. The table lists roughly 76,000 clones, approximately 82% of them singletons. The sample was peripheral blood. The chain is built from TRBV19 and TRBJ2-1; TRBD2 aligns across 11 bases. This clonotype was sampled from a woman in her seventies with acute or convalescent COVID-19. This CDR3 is CASGPHPSGRSNEQFF. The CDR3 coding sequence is TGTGCCAGTGGTCCTCATCCTAGCGGGAGGTCCAATGAGCAGTTCTTC. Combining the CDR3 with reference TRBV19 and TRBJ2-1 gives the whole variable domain DGGITQSPKYLFRKEGQNVTLSCEQNLNHDAMYWYRQDPGQGLRLIYYSQIVNDFQKGDIAEGYSVSREKKESFPLTVTSAQKNPTAFYLCASGPHPSGRSNEQFFGPGTRLTVL.